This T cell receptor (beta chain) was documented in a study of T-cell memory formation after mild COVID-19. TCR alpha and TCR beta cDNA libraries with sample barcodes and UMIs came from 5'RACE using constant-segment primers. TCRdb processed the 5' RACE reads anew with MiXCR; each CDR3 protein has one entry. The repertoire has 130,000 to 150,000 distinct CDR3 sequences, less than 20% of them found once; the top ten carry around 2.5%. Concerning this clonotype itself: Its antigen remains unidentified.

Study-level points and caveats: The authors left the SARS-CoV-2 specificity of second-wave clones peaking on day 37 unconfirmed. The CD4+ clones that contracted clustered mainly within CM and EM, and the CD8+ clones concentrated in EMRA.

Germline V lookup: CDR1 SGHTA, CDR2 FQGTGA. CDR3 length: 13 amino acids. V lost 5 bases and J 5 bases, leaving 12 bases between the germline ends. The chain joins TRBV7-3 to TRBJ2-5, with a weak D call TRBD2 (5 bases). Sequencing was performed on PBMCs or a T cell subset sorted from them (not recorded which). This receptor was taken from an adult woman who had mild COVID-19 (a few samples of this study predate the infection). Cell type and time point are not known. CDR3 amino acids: CASSSRGGETQYF. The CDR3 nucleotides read TGTGCCAGCAGCAGCCGGGGTGGGGAGACCCAGTACTTC.